The text below deals with one TCR beta chain. The clone's antigen remains unknown. The record has no base qualities; no much larger clone is one base away. Sequences SNHLY (CDR1) and FYNNEI (CDR2) are obtained from the germline V gene. The CDR3, from cysteine to phenylalanine, totals 16 residues. CDR3 DNA is the only sequence kept; it has 48 bases, read in frame from the first base. After removal of 6 bases from V and 3 bases from J, the junction retains 10 bases not matched to a gene. The data derive from a study of blood T cells in healthy people across ages (dated by TCRdb to between 2015 and 2017). For the wider study: In model experiments, template switching captured about one uniquely barcoded TCR beta cDNA molecule for every two T cells. To track age-related changes in TCR beta repertoire diversity, the study relied on deep sequencing normalized with unique cDNA molecular identifiers. The donors were divided into four age groups: young (average around 16 years), middle-aged (about 41), aged (roughly 66) and long-lived (about 90). To avoid experimental bias, donors of different ages were distributed randomly across sequencing lanes. Two additional independent replicas of 1 million unique cDNA reads from the same blood draw were analyzed for two donors (one aged 18 to 30 and one aged 80 or older). The study at large found these results: Because profiling used bulk unsorted PBMCs, naive and antigen-experienced compartments could not be compared conclusively. As age increased, observed TCR beta diversity per million T cells dropped in a roughly linear way, and a significant reduction was already evident by age around 41. Because donor CMV infection status was unknown, age-related changes in expanded clonotypes were potentially confounded. Estimates of total diversity based on one million sequenced T cells were regarded as lower bounds and as underestimates. The long-lived group showed more naive CD4+ T cells, fewer expanded clones and increased TCR diversity than the aged group, suggesting age selection. The percentage of naive T cells measured by flow cytometry correlated strongly with observed TCR beta diversity.

Donors were about 36 systemically healthy Caucasian individuals from Russia aged roughly 6 to 90 years. Each donor gave about 9.8 milliliters of peripheral blood, drawn into EDTA-treated Vacutainer tubes. PBMCs were isolated by Ficoll-Paque density-gradient centrifugation, with at least 6.5 million obtained per sample. Trizol reagent was used to extract total RNA from PBMCs, with at least 5 micrograms per sample. Naive CD45RAhigh/CD27high T cell percentages were measured by flow cytometry on a PBMC aliquot from every donor. Library preparation employed 5' RACE. Data came from an Illumina HiSeq 2500. A second PCR of roughly 6 to 11 cycles was run with a J-beta primer mix and a sample-barcoded 5' primer. Each TCR beta cDNA molecule received a unique molecular identifier from a template-switch 5' adaptor carrying 12 random nucleotides. Each sample yielded at least 2.5 million CDR3-containing paired-end reads. First-strand cDNA was synthesized from all RNA with the Mint cDNA synthesis kit, primed by a TRBC-specific oligonucleotide. Following uracil-DNA glycosylase treatment, all cDNA underwent a first 18-cycle PCR with the universal primers M1SS and BC2_uni_R. Per the original workflow: For normalization, 1 million high-quality reads, each with a distinct molecular identifier, were randomly selected from each sample. Instead of being binned into consensus sequences, reads that shared molecular identifiers were thrown out. MiTCR, run with a Q25 quality threshold and the strictest error-elimination algorithm, handled CDR3 identification, clonotype clustering and error correction. A nonparametric unseen species model with Euler transformation was used to estimate a lower bound on total TCR beta diversity. TCRdb applied fastp at Q25 and MiXCR to the public reads, then kept only in-frame beta chains. Duplicate CDR3 protein sequences are folded into a single record with the most common DNA and genes. The V and J calls were not made by the authors but by TCRdb's processing. This sample lists approximately 360,000 distinct CDR3 sequences; roughly half were detected once. Clones ranked in the top ten supply about 54% of the sample.

The sequence is built from TRBV2 and TRBJ2-3; 9 bases in the junction line up with TRBD2. The receptor was derived from a man aged 55 to 70 in good health. Source material: blood. The DNA sequence reads TGTGCCAGCAGAGCTCCGGGACTAGCAGCAACAGATACGCAGTATTTT. This sequence encodes CASRAPGLAATDTQYF.